One and the same sample provided the 11 T cell receptor beta chains below, sequenced in a study of shared clonotypes between healthy human individuals (dated by TCRdb to about 2020). Library creation used the immunoSEQ multiplex PCR assay. The table comes from immuneACCESS by way of TCRdb, which keeps in-frame sequences with V and J called. Part of the clones is missing from these tables; in studies checked, under half for an unresolved V gene and the rest for unknown reasons. A total of around 700,000 clones appear in this sample, 60% to 80% of them only once. Of the sample, 1.5% to 2% falls within the top ten clones. The sample taken for sequencing was memory CD4+ T cells sorted from blood. The intended sense of this specimen's cell subset or site label: CD45RA-negative fraction. Receptors originate from a woman aged 25 to 45 in good health.

This clone was seen only a few times. The V gene is TRBV27, the J gene TRBJ2-5; 7 bases match TRBD1. The V gene's germline CDR1 is MNHEY and CDR2 SMNVEV (reference sequence). The J segment lost 5 bases and the V segment lost 1 base, leaving 4 bases of the junction unmatched. CDR3 length: 14 residues. The CDR3: CASSLFNRGETQYF. In DNA form, the CDR3 reads TGTGCCAGCAGTTTATTCAACAGGGGCGAGACCCAGTACTTC.

Notes on this clone: The sample holds other DNA sequences that translate to the same CDR3. The chain uses TRBV5-1 and TRBJ2-1; 9 bases match TRBD1. This CDR3 is built from 15 residues. Trimming at V came to 0 bases and at J to 10 bases, leaving 8 bases not matched to a gene. Germline assignment: CDR1 SGHRS and CDR2 YFSETQ. As DNA, the CDR3 is TGCGCCAGCAGCTTGGGGGACAGGGATCGGAACGAGCAGTTCTTC. Its translation is CASSLGDRDRNEQFF.

The chain carries TRBV10-1 and TRBJ2-7; D uncertain. V lost 4 bases and J 7 bases, leaving 14 bases between the germline ends. Germline CDR1 and CDR2: WNHNN and SYGVQD (reference sequence). The CDR3 covers 13 residues. This CDR3 is CASSGDQTGEQYF. CDR3 bases: TGCGCCAGCAGTGGAGACCAAACTGGGGAGCAGTACTTC.

This chain links TRBV7-9 with TRBJ2-2, with 8 bases matching TRBD1. Unmatched junction bases numbered 5, after V lost 4 bases and J lost 4 bases. This CDR3 is built from 15 residues. Per the germline V gene, CDR1 is SEHNR and CDR2 is FQNEAQ (reference sequence). The CDR3 bases are TGTGCCAGCAGCTCCGACAGGGGTTTCACCGGGGAGCTGTTTTTT. Its translation is CASSSDRGFTGELFF.

V usage is TRBV19 and J usage is TRBJ1-3; D is ambiguous. Trimming removed 5 bases from V and 5 bases from J, with 10 bases in between. The CDR3 covers 13 residues. The germline CDR1 and CDR2 sequences are LNHDA and SQIVND (reference sequence). Here the CDR3 reads CASSFAQRNTIYF. In DNA, the CDR3 is TGTGCCAGTAGTTTCGCGCAGCGAAACACCATATATTTT.

The chain uses TRBV7-9 and TRBJ2-1; tentative D call: TRBD2 (5 bases). The CDR3 is 15 residues long. CDR1 and CDR2 (germline): SEHNR, FQNEAQ (reference sequence). V lost 1 base and J 8 bases, leaving 15 bases between the germline ends. CDR3 in DNA: TGTGCCAGCAGCTTAGGAGGGCTTCGTGTGGATGAGCAGTTCTTC. Residues: CASSLGGLRVDEQFF.

Concerning this clone: The same CDR3 is also encoded by other DNA sequences in this sample. V usage is TRBV5-1 and J usage is TRBJ2-1; 9 bases align to TRBD2. There are 15 residues in the CDR3. CDR1 is SGHRS, CDR2 YFSETQ, per germline. The trim removed 4 bases at V and 4 bases at J, leaving 6 bases unmatched. The CDR3 spells CASSLSTSGYNEQFF. The CDR3 nucleotides read TGCGCCAGCAGCCTATCGACTAGCGGATACAATGAGCAGTTCTTC.

V and J are TRBV6-5 and TRBJ2-7; a weak D match, TRBD1 (7 bases). The V end lost 0 bases, the J end lost 4 bases, and 13 bases lay between the germline ends. This CDR3 has 15 amino acids. CDR1 is MNHEY and CDR2 is SVGAGI in the germline V gene. CDR3 region: CASSYSSRGEYEQYF. The CDR3 bases are TGTGCCAGCAGTTACTCGAGCAGGGGGGAGTACGAGCAGTACTTC.

This clone was recorded once. The chain uses TRBV7-2 and TRBJ1-5; 8 positions match TRBD1. This CDR3 is built from 15 residues. The germline CDR1 and CDR2 sequences are SGHTA and FQGNSA. Trimming took 1 base from V and 10 from J; bases not matched to a gene: 9. CDR3 region: CASSLGTGTAGPQHF. Written as DNA, the CDR3 is TGTGCCAGCAGCTTAGGGACAGGGACCGCGGGCCCCCAGCATTTT. Together with reference TRBV7-2 and TRBJ1-5, the CDR3 gives the full variable domain: GAGVSQSPSNKVTEKGKDVELRCDPISGHTALYWYRQSLGQGLEFLIYFQGNSAPDKSGLPSDRFSAERTGGSVSTLTIQRTQQEDSAVYLCASSLGTGTAGPQHFGDGTRLSIL.

The chain uses TRBV19 and TRBJ1-2; a possible D gene is TRBD1 (5 bases). From germline, CDR1 is LNHDA and CDR2 SQIVND (reference sequence). This CDR3 is 15 amino acids long. The V end was cut by 4 bases, the J end by 7 bases, with 19 bases between. The CDR3: CASSKVADLGGGYTF. In nucleotides, the CDR3 is TGTGCCAGTAGTAAAGTGGCGGACCTCGGGGGTGGCTACACCTTC. The full variable domain, in which reference TRBV19 and TRBJ1-2 provide the parts outside the CDR3, is DGGITQSPKYLFRKEGQNVTLSCEQNLNHDAMYWYRQDPGQGLRLIYYSQIVNDFQKGDIAEGYSVSREKKESFPLTVTSAQKNPTAFYLCASSKVADLGGGYTFGSGTRLTVV.

The rearrangement joins TRBV11-2 to TRBJ2-5; TRBD1 matches 7 bases. Trimming removed 5 bases from V and 2 bases from J; junction bases left unmatched: 8. CDR1 SGHAT and CDR2 FQNNGV come from the germline V gene. The CDR3 spans 15 residues. This CDR3 is CASSRAGGSQETQYF. The CDR3 nucleotides are TGTGCCAGCAGCCGGGCAGGGGGAAGTCAAGAGACCCAGTACTTC.